Listed here is a single TCR beta chain. The table came from immunoSEQ multiplex PCR; TCRdb's copy has only in-frame clones and leaves some out. The sample carries roughly 95,000 clones, roughly 92% recorded once. The CDR3 is 12 residues long. Trimming removed 8 bases from V and 7 bases from J, with 11 bases in between. CDR1 is WNHNN and CDR2 is SYGVQD in the germline V gene (reference sequence). The data belong to a study of control samples from healthy donors and cancer patients. This TCR derives from a human donor in good health. The donor label of this sample is uncertain. Sequencing input: blood. This chain uses TRBV10-1 with TRBJ1-4, with no clear D. CDR3 amino acids: CASSRTVEKLFF. CDR3 sequence (DNA): TGCGCCAGCTCCCGGACTGTTGAAAAACTGTTTTTT.